This entry concerns a single T cell receptor beta chain. These data originate in a study of blood T cell repertoires in COVID-19. In the study overall: Italy, Spain and the United States were the sources of the convalescent and acute COVID-19 samples.

CDR1 and CDR2 (germline): SNHLY, FYNNEI. CDR3 length: 11 residues. V was pared by 7 bases and J by 8 bases, with 11 bases between. Repertoires were generated with immunoSEQ multiplex PCR, while TCRdb's copy carries only in-frame clones and drops some. The sample consists of 150,000 to 200,000 clones, 80% to 90% of them appearing once. The V call is TRBV2, the J call TRBJ1-2, with D uncertain. This TCR came from a woman older than 75 with COVID-19, enrolled during active disease. Sequenced: peripheral blood. For the CDR3, the DNA is TGTGCCAGCACAGAGGATTGGGGCTACACCTTC. This encodes CASTEDWGYTF.